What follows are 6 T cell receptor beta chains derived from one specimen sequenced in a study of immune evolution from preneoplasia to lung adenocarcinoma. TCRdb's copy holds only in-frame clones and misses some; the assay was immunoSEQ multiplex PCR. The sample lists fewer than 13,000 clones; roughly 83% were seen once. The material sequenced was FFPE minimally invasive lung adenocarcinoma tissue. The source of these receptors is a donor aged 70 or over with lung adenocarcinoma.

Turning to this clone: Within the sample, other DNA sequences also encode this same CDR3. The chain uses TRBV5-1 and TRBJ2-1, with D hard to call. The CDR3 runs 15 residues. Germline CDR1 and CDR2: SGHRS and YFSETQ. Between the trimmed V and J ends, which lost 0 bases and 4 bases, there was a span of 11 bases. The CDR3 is CASSLGGQTYNEQFF. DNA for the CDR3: TGCGCCAGCAGCTTGGGTGGCCAAACGTACAATGAGCAGTTCTTC. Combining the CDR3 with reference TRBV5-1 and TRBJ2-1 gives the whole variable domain KAGVTQTPRYLIKTRGQQVTLSCSPISGHRSVSWYQQTPGQGLQFLFEYFSETQRNKGNFPGRFSGRQFSNSRSEMNVSTLELGDSALYLCASSLGGQTYNEQFFGPGTRLTVL.

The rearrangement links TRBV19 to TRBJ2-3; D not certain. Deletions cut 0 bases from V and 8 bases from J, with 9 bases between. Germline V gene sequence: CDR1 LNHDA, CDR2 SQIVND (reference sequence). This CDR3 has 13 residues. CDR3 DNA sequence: TGTGCCAGTAGTATAGACCCACGAGGTACGCAGTATTTT. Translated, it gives CASSIDPRGTQYF.

The CDR3 spells CASSMGRVLGYGYTF. The DNA of the CDR3 is TGTGCCAGTAGTATGGGCAGGGTCCTCGGGTATGGCTACACCTTC. The chain has TRBV19 and TRBJ1-2; the D gene is possibly TRBD1 (5 bases). This CDR3 is built from 15 residues. V was pared by 3 bases and J by 5 bases, with 16 bases between. Per the germline V gene, CDR1 is LNHDA and CDR2 is SQIVND (reference sequence).

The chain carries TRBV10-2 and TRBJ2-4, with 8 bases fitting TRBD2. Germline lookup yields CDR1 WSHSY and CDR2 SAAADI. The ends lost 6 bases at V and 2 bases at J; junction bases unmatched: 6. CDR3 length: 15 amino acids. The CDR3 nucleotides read TGCGCCAGCAGGACCGGGGGGGCTACCAAAAACATTCAGTACTTC. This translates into CASRTGGATKNIQYF.

The CDR3 reads CASTEDGLGTEAFF. CDR3 bases: TGCGCCAGCACCGAAGATGGATTAGGCACTGAAGCTTTCTTT. The V call is TRBV5-1, the J call TRBJ1-1, with D uncertain. The V gene lost 6 bases and the J gene lost 4 bases, with 16 bases spanning the gap. Germline assignment: CDR1 SGHRS and CDR2 YFSETQ. The CDR3 extends over 14 amino acids.

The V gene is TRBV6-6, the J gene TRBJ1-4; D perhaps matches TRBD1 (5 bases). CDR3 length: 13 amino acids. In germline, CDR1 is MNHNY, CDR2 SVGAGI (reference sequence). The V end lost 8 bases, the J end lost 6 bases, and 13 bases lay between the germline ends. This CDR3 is CASLRGGDEKLFF. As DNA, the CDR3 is TGTGCCAGCCTGAGGGGCGGTGATGAAAAACTGTTTTTT.